The source of this TCR beta chain is a study of shared clonotypes between healthy human individuals. Only in-frame clones appear in the TCRdb table, and some are missing; sequencing was by immunoSEQ multiplex PCR. Among around 700,000 clones listed, about 74% were seen once. Study conclusions and caveats: Naive subsets tended to show greater estimated richness than memory subsets.

This clone was detected a few times. The antigen remains undetermined. The germline CDR1 and CDR2 sequences are SGHTA and FQGNSA. The CDR3 length is 16 residues. V lost 4 bases to trimming and J lost 3 bases, with 16 bases between them. The source is a woman aged 30 to 39 in good health. Material: memory CD4+ T cells sorted from blood. As for subset: CD45RA-negative fraction. This sequence joins TRBV7-2 and TRBJ1-5; D gene ambiguous. CDR3 sequence reads: CASSSQSVRNNQPQHF. In DNA form, the CDR3 reads TGTGCCAGCAGCTCACAAAGCGTTAGAAACAATCAGCCCCAGCATTTT.